This TCR beta chain was identified in a study of naive and memory T cell subsets. Study results and caveats: TCR counts from RNA may reflect activation-linked expression changes. In naive cells, over 95% of TCR sequences were seen only once.

About this clonotype: Its antigen is not identified.

The beta constant-region primer was an equimolar mix of two oligonucleotides covering TRBC1 and TRBC2. Four rounds of PCR amplified the ligated cDNA using nested alpha and beta constant-region primers plus SP2. From the UMI-ligation and nested PCR reads, TCRdb called clonotypes with MiXCR, one entry per CDR3 protein. The profile shows 70,000 to 95,000 distinct CDR3 sequences, about 7% of them singletons. Germline values: CDR1 SGHDT, CDR2 YYEEEE. The trim removed 4 bases at V and 4 bases at J, leaving 14 bases unmatched. The CDR3 has 18 amino acids. The sequenced sample consisted of central memory CD4+ T cells from blood. This sequence originates from a human donor in good health. The chain is built from TRBV5-6 and TRBJ2-2; 9 bases map to TRBD2. This CDR3 is CASSLFLAGGPGTGELFF. CDR3 sequence (DNA): TGTGCCAGCAGCCTTTTCTTGGCGGGGGGGCCAGGCACCGGGGAGCTGTTTTTT. The whole variable domain, filled in from reference TRBV5-6 and TRBJ2-2, reads DAGVTQSPTHLIKTRGQQVTLRCSPKSGHDTVSWYQQALGQGPQFIFQYYEEEERQRGNFPDRFSGHQFPNYSSELNVNALLLGDSALYLCASSLFLAGGPGTGELFFGEGSRLTVL.